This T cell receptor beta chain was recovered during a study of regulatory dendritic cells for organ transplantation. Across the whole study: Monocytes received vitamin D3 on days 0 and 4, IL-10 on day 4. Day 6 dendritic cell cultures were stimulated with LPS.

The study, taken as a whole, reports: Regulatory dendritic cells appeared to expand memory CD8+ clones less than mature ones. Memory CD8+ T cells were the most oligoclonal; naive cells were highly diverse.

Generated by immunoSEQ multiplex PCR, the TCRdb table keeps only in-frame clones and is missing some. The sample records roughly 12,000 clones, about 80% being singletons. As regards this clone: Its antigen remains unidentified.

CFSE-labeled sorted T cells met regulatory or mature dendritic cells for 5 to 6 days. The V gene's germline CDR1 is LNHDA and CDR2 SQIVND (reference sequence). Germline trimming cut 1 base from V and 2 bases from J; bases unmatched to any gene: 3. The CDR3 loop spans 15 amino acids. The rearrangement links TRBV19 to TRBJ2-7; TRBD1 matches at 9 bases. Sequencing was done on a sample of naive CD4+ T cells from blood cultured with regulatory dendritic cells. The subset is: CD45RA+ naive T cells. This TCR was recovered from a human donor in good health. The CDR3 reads CASSIGGTGPYEQYF. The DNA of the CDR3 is TGTGCCAGTAGTATAGGCGGGACAGGGCCCTACGAGCAGTACTTC.